This T cell receptor beta chain was identified during a study of T cells in women clearing cervical HPV infection. Study at large: Control women cleared a single incident HPV16 infection within 12 months. Blood came at first lesion visit for cases, post-clearance for controls.

Study-level points and caveats: Associations may precede or follow infection; HPV-specific or memory T cells were not isolated. TRBV6-7 abundance was lower in cases than controls (around 0.1% versus 0.15%).

This CDR3 spans 14 amino acids. Trimming removed 3 bases at V and 0 bases at J, with 10 bases between. Germline values: CDR1 SQVTM, CDR2 ANQGSEA. This clone is deemed medium-sized by its frequency. Its antigen remains unknown. The read gets to within 3 residues of the CDR3 end, and the germline J gene fills in the rest. Assay used: immunoSEQ multiplex PCR; TCRdb lists only in-frame clones, some missing. This sample's table has tens of thousands of clones. Sequenced: blood buffy coat. The chain carries TRBV29-1 and TRBJ2-3, with D unresolved. The receptor was isolated from a woman aged 18-69 years with a cervical HPV16 infection that either progressed to CIN3+ or cleared (not recorded which). The part of the CDR3 DNA that was read is TGCAGCGTTGAGAGAGCGCAGAGCACAGATACG. Protein sequence: CSVERAQSTDT. The entire CDR3 reads CSVERAQSTDTQYF.